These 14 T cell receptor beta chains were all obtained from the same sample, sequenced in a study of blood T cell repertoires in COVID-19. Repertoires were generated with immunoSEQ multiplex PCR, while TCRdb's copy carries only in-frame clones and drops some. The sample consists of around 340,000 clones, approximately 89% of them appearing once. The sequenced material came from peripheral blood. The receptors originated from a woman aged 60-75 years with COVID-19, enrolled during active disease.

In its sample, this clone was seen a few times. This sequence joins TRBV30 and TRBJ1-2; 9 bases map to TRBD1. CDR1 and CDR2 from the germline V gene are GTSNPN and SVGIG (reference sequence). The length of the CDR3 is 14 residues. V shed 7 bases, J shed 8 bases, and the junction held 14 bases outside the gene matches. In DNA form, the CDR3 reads TGTGCCTTCGCGACAGGGGGAATCCCAAACGGCTACACCTTC. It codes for CAFATGGIPNGYTF.

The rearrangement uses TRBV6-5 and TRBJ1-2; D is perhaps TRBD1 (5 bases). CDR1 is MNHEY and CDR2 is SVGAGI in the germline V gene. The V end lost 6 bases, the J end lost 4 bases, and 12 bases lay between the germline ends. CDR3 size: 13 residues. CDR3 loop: CASRIAGGYGYTF. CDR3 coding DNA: TGTGCCAGCAGAATAGCCGGGGGCTATGGCTACACCTTC.

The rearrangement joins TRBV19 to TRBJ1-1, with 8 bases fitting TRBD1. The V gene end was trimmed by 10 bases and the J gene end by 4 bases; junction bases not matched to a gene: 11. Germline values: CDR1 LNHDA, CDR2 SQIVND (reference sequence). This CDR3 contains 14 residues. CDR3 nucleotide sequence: TGTGCCACCAGCCTGACAGGGGCGGTCACTGAAGCTTTCTTT. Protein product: CATSLTGAVTEAFF.

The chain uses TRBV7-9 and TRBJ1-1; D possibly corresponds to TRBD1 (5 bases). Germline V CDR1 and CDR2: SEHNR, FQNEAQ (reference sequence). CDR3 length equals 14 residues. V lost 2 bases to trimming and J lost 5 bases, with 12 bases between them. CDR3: CASSLYQGKTEAFF. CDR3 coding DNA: TGTGCCAGCAGCTTATATCAGGGCAAGACTGAAGCTTTCTTT.

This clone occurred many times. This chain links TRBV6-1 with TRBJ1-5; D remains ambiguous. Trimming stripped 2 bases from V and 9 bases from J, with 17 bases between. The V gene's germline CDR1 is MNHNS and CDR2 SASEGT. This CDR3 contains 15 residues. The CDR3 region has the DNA TGTGCCAGCAGTGAACTATCGGCAGGCTTCTCGCCCCAGCATTTT. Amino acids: CASSELSAGFSPQHF.

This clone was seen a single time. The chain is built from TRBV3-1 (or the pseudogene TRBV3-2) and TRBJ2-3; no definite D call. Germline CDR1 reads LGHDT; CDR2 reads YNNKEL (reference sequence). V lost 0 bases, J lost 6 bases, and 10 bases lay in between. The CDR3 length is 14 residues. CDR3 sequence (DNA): TGTGCCAGCAGCCAAGATCCTGGAGCTGATACGCAGTATTTT. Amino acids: CASSQDPGADTQYF.

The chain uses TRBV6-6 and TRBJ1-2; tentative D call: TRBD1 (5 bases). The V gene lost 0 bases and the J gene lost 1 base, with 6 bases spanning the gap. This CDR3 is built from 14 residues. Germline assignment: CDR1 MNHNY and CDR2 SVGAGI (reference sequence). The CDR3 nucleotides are TGTGCCAGCAGTTACTCAGACAGTAACTATGGCTACACCTTC. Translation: CASSYSDSNYGYTF.

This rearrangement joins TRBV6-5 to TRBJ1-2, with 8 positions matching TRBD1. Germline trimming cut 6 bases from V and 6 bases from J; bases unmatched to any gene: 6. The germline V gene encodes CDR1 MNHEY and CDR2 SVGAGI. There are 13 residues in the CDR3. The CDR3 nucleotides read TGTGCCAGCAGGCCGACAGGGGATGATGGCTACACCTTC. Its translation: CASRPTGDDGYTF.

The CDR3 DNA is TGTGCCAGCACCGAAAACAGGGTAGGCTCACCCCTCCACTTT. Translating it yields CASTENRVGSPLHF. The rearrangement links TRBV2 to TRBJ1-6; D may be TRBD1 (6 bases). Trimming left V 7 bases short and J 10 bases short, with 17 bases between. There are 14 residues in the CDR3. CDR1 is SNHLY and CDR2 is FYNNEI in the germline V gene. Variable domain in full (rest from reference TRBV2 and TRBJ1-6): EPEVTQTPSHQVTQMGQEVILRCVPISNHLYFYWYRQILGQKVEFLVSFYNNEISEKSEIFDDQFSVERPDGSNFTLKIRSTKLEDSAMYFCASTENRVGSPLHFGNGTRLTVT.

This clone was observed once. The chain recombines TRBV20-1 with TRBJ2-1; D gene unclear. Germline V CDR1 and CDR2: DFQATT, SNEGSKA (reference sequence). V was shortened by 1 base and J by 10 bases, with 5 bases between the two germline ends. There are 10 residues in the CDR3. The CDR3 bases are TGCAGTGCTAGAGCCCAGGAGCAGTTCTTC. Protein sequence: CSARAQEQFF.

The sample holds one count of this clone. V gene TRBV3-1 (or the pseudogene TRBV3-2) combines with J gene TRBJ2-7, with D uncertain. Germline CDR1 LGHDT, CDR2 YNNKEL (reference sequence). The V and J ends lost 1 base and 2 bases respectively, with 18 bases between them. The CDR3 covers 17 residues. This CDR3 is CASSQASGSAVPYEQYF. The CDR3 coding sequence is TGTGCCAGCAGCCAAGCTAGTGGTTCGGCCGTCCCCTACGAGCAGTACTTC.

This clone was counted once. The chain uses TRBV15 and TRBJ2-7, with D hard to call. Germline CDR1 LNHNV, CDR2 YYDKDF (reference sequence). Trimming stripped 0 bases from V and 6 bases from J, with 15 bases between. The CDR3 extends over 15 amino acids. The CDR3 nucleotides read TGTGCCACCAGCAGAGATCACGGCGGAGTGGGCGAGCAGTACTTC. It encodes CATSRDHGGVGEQYF.

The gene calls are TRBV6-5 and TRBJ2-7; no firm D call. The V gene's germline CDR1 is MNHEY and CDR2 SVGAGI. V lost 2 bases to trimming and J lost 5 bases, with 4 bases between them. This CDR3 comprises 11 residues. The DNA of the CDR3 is TGTGCCAGCAGTTACCAGAACGAGCAGTACTTC. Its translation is CASSYQNEQYF.

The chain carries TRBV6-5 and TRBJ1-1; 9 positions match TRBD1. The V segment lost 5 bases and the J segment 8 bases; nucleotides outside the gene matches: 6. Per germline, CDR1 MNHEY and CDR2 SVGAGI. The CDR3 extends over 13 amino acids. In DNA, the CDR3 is TGTGCCAGCAGTCGTACAGGGGGCGGGGAAGCTTTCTTT. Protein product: CASSRTGGGEAFF.